This TCR beta chain stems from a study of B cell selection in AIRE deficiency. On this clone: What it binds is not known.

The junction had 6 bases not matched to a gene; V was cut back by 2 bases and J by 2 bases. The germline CDR1 and CDR2 sequences are MNHEY and SVGAGI. This CDR3 has 15 residues. CD4+CD127+ cells were sorted as the conventional CD4 T cells. Study results and limitations: With only TCRbeta sequenced, about 37% of shared healthy Treg sequences overlapped Tconv.

The data were produced by immunoSEQ multiplex PCR, yet TCRdb's version contains in-frame clones alone and is incomplete. This repertoire shows about 22,000 clones, 95% to 96% found once; its top ten account for 0.17%. The sequence was collected from a human donor in good health. The V and J genes are TRBV6-5 and TRBJ2-7, with TRBD1 matching 7 bases. The sample was CD4+CD127+ conventional T cells sorted from PBMCs. DNA for the CDR3: TGTGCCAGCAGTTACACCGGACAGGAGACCTACGAGCAGTACTTC. Its translation is CASSYTGQETYEQYF.